The 14 T cell receptor beta chains listed next were all sequenced from one sample in a study of blood T cells in healthy people across ages. A J-beta primer mix and a sample-barcoded 5' primer were used in a second PCR of about 6 to 12 cycles. TCRdb processed the 5' RACE reads anew with MiXCR; each CDR3 protein has one entry. This sample has more than 750,000 distinct CDR3 sequences, with 25% to 35% found just once. This same sample was also taken into another study, of T cells of mothers and their children.

Sequencing was performed on blood. These receptors all stem from a woman aged 35 to 49 in good health.

This clonotype came up a few times. The chain has TRBV19 and TRBJ2-7, with 10 bases identical to TRBD1. The junction had 13 bases not matched to a gene; V was cut back by 0 bases and J by 2 bases. The CDR3 consists of 19 residues. The germline V gene has CDR1 LNHDA and CDR2 SQIVND (reference sequence). The CDR3 loop reads CASSIDQFWRDRGPYEQYF. The CDR3 DNA is TGTGCCAGTAGTATAGATCAGTTTTGGAGGGACAGGGGACCCTACGAGCAGTACTTC.

Remarks on this clonotype: This clone may be a read error of a much larger clone one base away. The chain combines TRBV12-3 or TRBV12-4 with TRBJ1-1; no firm D call. V was cut by 5 bases and J by 0 bases, with 7 bases left in between. The CDR3 spans 13 residues. CDR3 region: CASSTQMNTEAFF. CDR3 bases: TGTGCCAGCAGTACACAGATGAACACTGAAGCTTTCTTT.

In its sample, this clonotype was seen a few times. The chain is built from TRBV12-3 or TRBV12-4 and TRBJ1-2, with D uncertain. This CDR3 has 13 residues. The V end lost 2 bases, the J end lost 7 bases, and 11 bases lay between the germline ends. The CDR3 DNA reads as TGTGCCAGCAGTTTAAAACGGACGTCTGGCTACACCTTC. Its translation: CASSLKRTSGYTF.

This clonotype has a count of ten or more. This chain links TRBV9 with TRBJ1-4, with a possible D match to TRBD1 (5 bases). CDR1 is SGDLS and CDR2 is YYNGEE in the germline V gene. The CDR3 consists of 14 residues. Trimming shortened V by 5 bases and J by 2 bases, and 10 bases separated the two germline ends. The CDR3 sequence is CASSEGQTNEKLFF. The CDR3 region has the DNA TGTGCCAGCAGTGAGGGGCAGACTAATGAAAAACTGTTTTTT.

This clonotype was recorded at least ten times. The chain uses TRBV9 and TRBJ2-5; D is possibly TRBD1 (6 bases). Trimming pared 0 bases from V and 5 bases from J, leaving 17 bases between. Germline V gene data show CDR1 as SGDLS and CDR2 as YYNGEE. There are 16 residues in the CDR3. In nucleotides, the CDR3 is TGTGCCAGCAGCGTAGCCAGGGACATGATTTCGGAGACCCAGTACTTC. Its translation is CASSVARDMISETQYF.

J is TRBJ2-1 and V is TRBV7-3; perhaps D is TRBD1 or TRBD2 (6 bases each). Judging by the DNA end, TRBJ2-7 fits better; the J call may be wrong. Germline V gene data show CDR1 as SGHTA and CDR2 as FQGTGA. The CDR3 spans 17 residues. This CDR3 reads CASSSTSGQGSYNEQYF. Here the CDR3 DNA reads TGTGCCAGCAGTTCTACGAGCGGGCAGGGGTCCTACAATGAGCAGTACTTC.

This clonotype appeared a few times. The rearrangement joins TRBV7-2 to TRBJ1-6; D is perhaps TRBD1 (6 bases). V shed 4 bases and J shed 1 base, with 11 bases lying between them. Germline V gene lookup returns CDR1 SGHTA and CDR2 FQGNSA. CDR3 length: 16 residues. As DNA, the CDR3 is TGTGCCAGCAGCTCCCTAGGACAGTCCTATAATTCACCCCTCCACTTT. Protein: CASSSLGQSYNSPLHF.

This clonotype turned up a few times. J is TRBJ1-1 and V is TRBV28, with 9 bases matching TRBD1. This CDR3 region has 15 residues. Germline loops: CDR1 MDHEN, CDR2 SYDVKM. V dropped 6 bases and J dropped 0; count of bases not matched to a gene: 5. The CDR3 DNA follows: TGTGCCAGCAGGCGGACAGGGGAAATGAACACTGAAGCTTTCTTT. Translation: CASRRTGEMNTEAFF. The complete variable domain, with remaining parts taken from reference TRBV28 and TRBJ1-1, reads DVKVTQSSRYLVKRTGEKVFLECVQDMDHENMFWYRQDPGLGLRLIYFSYDVKMKEKGDIPEGYSVSREKKERFSLILESASTNQTSMYLCASRRTGEMNTEAFFGQGTRLTVV.

This chain connects TRBV28 to TRBJ2-5; tentatively, D is TRBD1 (5 bases). Trimming shortened V by 6 bases and J by 1 base, and 12 bases separated the two germline ends. Germline CDR1 reads MDHEN; CDR2 reads SYDVKM. This CDR3 has 14 residues. The CDR3 nucleotides are TGTGCCAGCAGCCCCCTGGGGCCCCAAGAGACCCAGTACTTC. Its protein is CASSPLGPQETQYF.

At least ten counts were recorded for this clonotype. The rearrangement joins TRBV4-1 to TRBJ1-1; D possibly corresponds to TRBD1 (5 bases). V gave up 0 bases and J gave up 1 base, with 9 bases separating them. CDR3 length: 15 residues. Looked up from germline, CDR1 is MGHRA and CDR2 is YSYEKL. In DNA form, the CDR3 reads TGCGCCAGCAGCCAAGAAGGGGCGCAGAACACTGAAGCTTTCTTT. It yields the protein CASSQEGAQNTEAFF.

This rearrangement joins TRBV11-2 to TRBJ2-7; a weak D match, TRBD1 (6 bases). The CDR3 extends over 15 amino acids. V was cut by 6 bases and J by 0 bases, with 15 bases left in between. Germline V gives CDR1 SGHAT, CDR2 FQNNGV. CDR3 DNA sequence: TGTGCCAGCAGAGACCGGGACACGATCTCCTACGAGCAGTACTTC. Translation: CASRDRDTISYEQYF.

This clonotype was counted between two and nine times. V and J are TRBV9 and TRBJ2-5; tentative D call: TRBD1 (6 bases). The DNA matches TRBJ2-7 better at its end, which makes the J call doubtful. The CDR3 extends over 13 amino acids. Germline V CDR1 and CDR2: SGDLS, YYNGEE. CDR3 nucleotide sequence: TGTGCCAGCAGTCCACAGGGCATCCACGAGCAGTACTTC. This codes for CASSPQGIHEQYF.

The sample holds a few counts of this clonotype. The chain has TRBV2 and TRBJ1-2, with 7 bases lining up with TRBD1. The CDR3 sequence is 12 residues long. In germline, CDR1 is SNHLY, CDR2 FYNNEI. With 9 bases clipped from V and 4 bases from J, the junction kept 5 bases outside the gene matches. CDR3 sequence (DNA): TGTGCCAGGGGGACAGCGGGCTATGGCTACACCTTC. Translating gives CARGTAGYGYTF.

In its sample, this clonotype was seen many times. This chain links TRBV6-6 with TRBJ2-7, with D possibly TRBD1 on 6 matching bases. CDR1 is MNHNY, CDR2 SVGAGI, per germline (reference sequence). The CDR3 is 12 residues long. V gave up 5 bases and J gave up 3 bases, with 8 bases separating them. CDR3 sequence reads: CASSDRYYEQYF. The CDR3, as DNA: TGTGCCAGCAGTGACAGGTACTACGAGCAGTACTTC.